Listed below are T cell receptor beta chains from one sample, sequenced in a study of blood T cell repertoires in COVID-19. This table comes from immunoSEQ multiplex PCR, and its TCRdb copy is limited to in-frame clones, with some not included. The data show 400,000 to 550,000 clones, 80% to 90% seen once. The sample comprised peripheral blood. All receptors derive from a young woman with acute or convalescent COVID-19. CDR3s include the opening cysteine and the closing phenylalanine or tryptophan. D genes are given only for firm matches. Clone size is given for some rows only: seen once, a few or many times, or a class if the clone is expanded.

j_call: TRBJ1-1
clone_size: once
d_call: -
v_call: TRBV7-3
cdr3_nt: TGTGCCAGCAGCTTAAACCAGGGTAGGAGCACTGAAGCTTTCTTT
cdr3_aa: CASSLNQGRSTEAFF

j_call: TRBJ1-6
clone_size: -
d_call: TRBD1
v_call: TRBV2
cdr3_nt: TGTGCCAGCAGCGGACAGGATCCCACCCTCCACTTT
cdr3_aa: CASSGQDPTLHF

j_call: TRBJ2-1
clone_size: -
d_call: -
v_call: TRBV9
cdr3_nt: TGTGCCAGCAGCGTCTCAGGCTCCTACAATGAGCAGTTCTTC
cdr3_aa: CASSVSGSYNEQFF

j_call: TRBJ2-7
clone_size: once
d_call: -
v_call: TRBV2
cdr3_nt: TGTGCCATAACTAGCCTAGAAGACGAGCAGTACTTC
cdr3_aa: CAITSLEDEQYF

j_call: TRBJ2-1
clone_size: -
d_call: TRBD1
v_call: TRBV7-3
cdr3_nt: TGTGCCAGCAGCTTAGGTCCGTCGGACAGGGGGCATAACAATGAGCAGTTCTTC
cdr3_aa: CASSLGPSDRGHNNEQFF

j_call: TRBJ2-7
clone_size: -
d_call: -
v_call: TRBV14
cdr3_nt: TGTGCCAGCAGCCATCCGGGGGTCGAGCAGTACTTC
cdr3_aa: CASSHPGVEQYF

j_call: TRBJ1-6
clone_size: -
d_call: -
v_call: TRBV4-1
cdr3_nt: TGCGCCAGCAGCCAAGAGGCCAGCTCCTATAATTCACCCCTCCACTTT
cdr3_aa: CASSQEASSYNSPLHF

j_call: TRBJ1-6
clone_size: -
d_call: TRBD1
v_call: TRBV27
cdr3_nt: TGTGCCAGCAGTCGACAGGGGACCGTATATAATTCACCCCTCCACTTT
cdr3_aa: CASSRQGTVYNSPLHF

j_call: TRBJ1-2
clone_size: -
d_call: TRBD1
v_call: TRBV5-1
cdr3_nt: TGCGCCAGCAGCCCAGGGACAGGGGATGGCTACACCTTC
cdr3_aa: CASSPGTGDGYTF

j_call: TRBJ2-7
clone_size: -
d_call: -
v_call: TRBV27
cdr3_nt: TGTGCCAGCAGTTTAAATTTGTTGCAGGTGGGCCACGAGCAGTACTTC
cdr3_aa: CASSLNLLQVGHEQYF

j_call: TRBJ1-5
clone_size: -
d_call: TRBD1
v_call: TRBV24-1
cdr3_nt: TGTGCCACCAGTGATAAGACAGGGGGCGATTTTAATCAGCCCCAGCATTTT
cdr3_aa: CATSDKTGGDFNQPQHF

j_call: TRBJ1-1
clone_size: -
d_call: -
v_call: TRBV29-1
cdr3_nt: TGCAGCGTTTTAAGGGGAGGGAACACTGAAGCTTTCTTT
cdr3_aa: CSVLRGGNTEAFF

j_call: TRBJ2-1
clone_size: -
d_call: -
v_call: TRBV19
cdr3_nt: TGTGCCAGTAGTAGGGGCGACCTCTCCAATGAGCAGTTCTTC
cdr3_aa: CASSRGDLSNEQFF

j_call: TRBJ1-4
clone_size: once
d_call: TRBD1
v_call: TRBV5-4
cdr3_nt: TGTGCCAGCAGCCACGGGACAGCTAATGAAAAACTGTTTTTT
cdr3_aa: CASSHGTANEKLFF

j_call: TRBJ2-3
clone_size: -
d_call: -
v_call: TRBV7-2
cdr3_nt: TGTGCCAGCAGCCTTGAAGCGGGCACAGATACGCAGTATTTT
cdr3_aa: CASSLEAGTDTQYF

j_call: TRBJ1-2
clone_size: -
d_call: TRBD1
v_call: TRBV9
cdr3_nt: TGTGCCAGCAGCGTAGAAGGGGGCGTAGGCTACACCTTC
cdr3_aa: CASSVEGGVGYTF

j_call: TRBJ1-2
clone_size: -
d_call: -
v_call: TRBV3-1/TRBV3-2
cdr3_nt: TGTGCCAGCAGCGTACGAAGCCTTTCCTATGGCTACACCTTC
cdr3_aa: CASSVRSLSYGYTF

j_call: TRBJ1-6
clone_size: -
d_call: -
v_call: TRBV5-1
cdr3_nt: TGCGCCAGCAGCTGGGCCAGCAACTATAATTCACCCCTCCACTTT
cdr3_aa: CASSWASNYNSPLHF